A single sample is the source of the 17 T cell receptor beta chains below, sequenced in a study of shared clonotypes between healthy human individuals. Method: immunoSEQ multiplex PCR; TCRdb's copy keeps in-frame clones and lacks some. Of about 2.3 million clones listed, 80% to 95% are singletons. Material for sequencing was naive CD4+ T cells from PBMCs. The subset is: CD45RA+ positively selected. These receptors were collected from a man younger than 35 in good health. Some clones in this sample may be carry-over from other donors' samples.

The rearrangement joins TRBV5-6 to TRBJ2-7; 8 bases are shared with TRBD2. Germline V lookup: CDR1 SGHDT, CDR2 YYEEEE. The CDR3 loop spans 14 amino acids. Trimming cost V 4 bases and J 5 bases; bases outside gene matches: 8. The CDR3 region is CASSLLSGNHEQYF. CDR3 in DNA: TGTGCCAGCAGCCTCCTTAGCGGGAATCACGAGCAGTACTTC.

This chain links TRBV30 with TRBJ2-7; D assignment may be TRBD1 or TRBD2 (5 bases each). CDR1 and CDR2 (germline): GTSNPN, SVGIG (reference sequence). CDR3 length: 11 amino acids. V lost 3 bases, J lost 2 bases, and 5 bases lay in between. CDR3 residues: CAWRGPYEQYF. The CDR3 coding sequence is TGTGCCTGGAGGGGACCCTACGAGCAGTACTTC.

J is TRBJ1-5 and V is TRBV2; D may be TRBD1 (5 bases). The CDR3 totals 15 residues. V dropped 2 bases and J dropped 0 bases, with 8 bases sitting between them. Germline V gene sequence: CDR1 SNHLY, CDR2 FYNNEI. The CDR3 spells CASSEQGLSNQPQHF. CDR3 bases: TGTGCCAGCAGTGAACAGGGTCTTAGCAATCAGCCCCAGCATTTT.

The chain recombines TRBV5-1 with TRBJ2-2, with 7 bases fitting TRBD1. The length of the CDR3 is 15 residues. Germline V gene data show CDR1 as SGHRS and CDR2 as YFSETQ. Losses at the gene ends were 3 bases for V and 5 bases for J; bases not matched to a gene: 7. The CDR3: CASSSGQAETGELFF. The CDR3 nucleotides are TGCGCCAGCAGCTCAGGACAGGCCGAAACCGGGGAGCTGTTTTTT.

V is TRBV5-6 and J is TRBJ1-4; D is ambiguous. CDR1 is SGHDT, CDR2 YYEEEE, per germline. The V end lost 7 bases, the J end lost 0 bases, and 10 bases lay between the germline ends. This CDR3 has 14 residues. The CDR3 region is CASGRPATNEKLFF. CDR3 bases: TGTGCCAGCGGTCGGCCGGCAACTAATGAAAAACTGTTTTTT.

The chain joins TRBV11-3 to TRBJ2-7; D possibly corresponds to TRBD2 (6 bases). This CDR3 is 16 amino acids long. V was pared by 4 bases and J by 1 base, with 17 bases between. Per the germline V gene, CDR1 is SGHNT and CDR2 is YENEEA. The CDR3 DNA reads TGTGCCAGCAGCTCGGGACTTCTGGGGGGTTCCTACGAGCAGTACTTC. Residues: CASSSGLLGGSYEQYF.

The chain employs TRBV9 and TRBJ1-3, with 7 bases fitting TRBD1. The CDR3 is 15 amino acids. V shed 4 bases and J 3 bases; nucleotides not matched to a gene: 7. The germline V gene has CDR1 SGDLS and CDR2 YYNGEE. CDR3 sequence reads: CASSLRTGFGNTIYF. The CDR3 DNA follows: TGTGCCAGCAGCCTCCGGACAGGCTTTGGAAACACCATATATTTT. Full variable domain (rest looked up from reference TRBV9 and TRBJ1-3): DSGVTQTPKHLITATGQRVTLRCSPRSGDLSVYWYQQSLDQGLQFLIQYYNGEERAKGNILERFSAQQFPDLHSELNLSSLELGDSALYFCASSLRTGFGNTIYFGEGSWLTVV.

The rearrangement joins TRBV28 to TRBJ1-1, with D possibly TRBD1 on 5 matching bases. V lost 7 bases, J lost 0 bases, and 18 bases lay in between. CDR3 length: 16 amino acids. Germline V gene lookup returns CDR1 MDHEN and CDR2 SYDVKM. Here the CDR3 DNA reads TGTGCCAGCAATAGTCCGCGGCAGGGTGTGAACACTGAAGCTTTCTTT. Protein: CASNSPRQGVNTEAFF.

The table lists this clone with a count of one. This sequence joins TRBV5-1 and TRBJ2-5; D might be TRBD2 (7 bases). In germline, CDR1 is SGHRS, CDR2 YFSETQ. Deletions cut 4 bases from V and 0 bases from J, with 28 bases between. This CDR3 is 20 amino acids long. In DNA, the CDR3 is TGCGCCAGCAGCCGTATGGGCGACCCGGGGGCTAGCGGACACCAAGAGACCCAGTACTTC. Translation: CASSRMGDPGASGHQETQYF. Together with reference TRBV5-1 and TRBJ2-5, the CDR3 gives the full variable domain: KAGVTQTPRYLIKTRGQQVTLSCSPISGHRSVSWYQQTPGQGLQFLFEYFSETQRNKGNFPGRFSGRQFSNSRSEMNVSTLELGDSALYLCASSRMGDPGASGHQETQYFGPGTRLLVL.

The CDR3 loop is CASSLGGGTYYGYTF. In nucleotides, the CDR3 is TGCGCCAGCAGCTTGGGAGGAGGGACTTACTATGGCTACACCTTC. This chain links TRBV5-1 with TRBJ1-2; possible D gene TRBD1, 5 bases. The CDR3 extends over 15 amino acids. The germline V gene has CDR1 SGHRS and CDR2 YFSETQ. Trimming took off 0 bases at V and 3 bases at J, with 12 bases between the two ends.

The chain combines TRBV5-4 with TRBJ2-5, with D unclear. This CDR3 is 16 amino acids long. The V gene lost 4 bases and the J gene lost 1 base, with 17 bases spanning the gap. Per the germline V gene, CDR1 is SGHNT and CDR2 is YYREEE (reference sequence). CDR3 in DNA: TGTGCCAGCAGCCAAAACCAAGGGTTCTCCCAAGAGACCCAGTACTTC. Protein product: CASSQNQGFSQETQYF.

The chain recombines TRBV28 with TRBJ1-3; a weak D match, TRBD1 (5 bases). Trimming shortened V by 8 bases and J by 4 bases, and 9 bases separated the two germline ends. CDR3 length equals 12 residues. Germline V gene lookup returns CDR1 MDHEN and CDR2 SYDVKM. CDR3 residues: CASAGGGNTIYF. The CDR3 nucleotides read TGTGCCAGCGCGGGGGGAGGAAACACCATATATTTT. Full variable domain (outside the CDR3, taken from reference TRBV28 and TRBJ1-3): DVKVTQSSRYLVKRTGEKVFLECVQDMDHENMFWYRQDPGLGLRLIYFSYDVKMKEKGDIPEGYSVSREKKERFSLILESASTNQTSMYLCASAGGGNTIYFGEGSWLTVV.

A few counts support this clone. The chain employs TRBV25-1 and TRBJ1-1; 7 bases map to TRBD1. J lost 3 bases, V lost 8 bases, and 12 bases had no gene match. Germline CDR1 is MGHDK and CDR2 is SYGVNS. The CDR3 spans 15 residues. For the CDR3, the DNA is TGTGCCAGCTACGGGACAGTTGGCGGGTACACTGAAGCTTTCTTT. Protein: CASYGTVGGYTEAFF.

This rearrangement joins TRBV27 to TRBJ2-1, with 8 bases matching TRBD2. The trim removed 6 bases at V and 8 bases at J, leaving 12 bases unmatched. The CDR3 is made up of 15 amino acids. The germline V gene encodes CDR1 MNHEY and CDR2 SMNVEV (reference sequence). The CDR3 sequence is CASSPSGLVPHEQFF. The CDR3, as DNA: TGTGCCAGCAGCCCTTCGGGACTAGTACCTCATGAGCAGTTCTTC.

On this clone itself: Other DNA sequences in this specimen translate into the identical CDR3. This chain joins TRBV28 and TRBJ1-5; perhaps TRBD1 as D (5 bases). Germline lookup yields CDR1 MDHEN and CDR2 SYDVKM. V was shortened by 6 bases and J by 1 base, with 13 bases between the two germline ends. This CDR3 spans 15 amino acids. DNA of the CDR3: TGTGCCAGCAGCCCCACGGGGACGAGCAATCAGCCCCAGCATTTT. Its protein product is CASSPTGTSNQPQHF.

This clone appeared once. The chain couples TRBV29-1 to TRBJ2-2; a weak D match, TRBD2 (6 bases). CDR1 SQVTM and CDR2 ANQGSEA come from the germline V gene. The V end was cut by 7 bases, the J end by 4 bases, with 13 bases between. The CDR3 covers 13 residues. The DNA of the CDR3 is TGCAGCGCGGGACTGACCGGCACCGGGGAGCTGTTTTTT. Translating it yields CSAGLTGTGELFF.

The DNA for the CDR3 is TGTGCCAGCAGCAAGCCCACCATGGTTTATGGCTACACCTTC. This codes for CASSKPTMVYGYTF. V gene TRBV28 combines with J gene TRBJ1-2; D ambiguous. CDR1 MDHEN and CDR2 SYDVKM come from the germline V gene. The CDR3 has 14 residues. V lost 6 bases and J lost 5, with 16 bases in between.